These 23 T cell receptor beta chains came from one sample sequenced in a study of blood T cell repertoires in COVID-19. TCRdb's table, derived via immunoSEQ multiplex PCR, lists solely in-frame clones and lacks some. The table has about 280,000 clones, roughly four fifths seen once. Sequenced sample: peripheral blood. These receptors came from a woman in her forties or fifties who had recovered from COVID-19.

The table lists this clone with a count of one. This rearrangement joins TRBV3-1 (or the pseudogene TRBV3-2) to TRBJ2-7, with 9 nucleotides matching TRBD2. Germline values: CDR1 LGHDT, CDR2 YNNKEL (reference sequence). There are 15 residues in the CDR3. The ends lost 3 bases at V and 3 bases at J; junction bases unmatched: 6. The CDR3 nucleotides are TGTGCCAGCAGCCATATAGCGGGAGCGGTCTACGAGCAGTACTTC. This translates into CASSHIAGAVYEQYF.

A word on this clone: Other DNA variants within this sample encode the same CDR3. This chain joins TRBV19 and TRBJ1-5, with D possibly being TRBD1 (5 bases). V lost 6 bases and J lost 1, with 13 bases in between. CDR3 length equals 15 residues. Germline values: CDR1 LNHDA, CDR2 SQIVND (reference sequence). As DNA, the CDR3 is TGTGCCAGTAGCCCACAGGATCTCAGCAATCAGCCCCAGCATTTT. Its translation is CASSPQDLSNQPQHF.

V usage is TRBV7-2 and J usage is TRBJ2-2, with 13 bases identical to TRBD2. CDR1 and CDR2 from the germline V gene are SGHTA and FQGNSA. After removal of 5 bases from V and 5 bases from J, the junction contained 8 bases not matched to a gene. The CDR3 sequence is 17 residues long. The CDR3 loop is CASSPWTSGSRTGELFF. Here the CDR3 DNA reads TGTGCCAGCAGCCCATGGACTAGCGGGAGTCGGACCGGGGAGCTGTTTTTT.

This sequence joins TRBV7-9 and TRBJ1-2; maybe TRBD1 (6 bases). Germline CDR1 SEHNR, CDR2 FQNEAQ (reference sequence). The ends were cut back, 0 bases at V and 8 bases at J, with 19 bases in the middle. CDR3 length: 16 residues. In DNA, the CDR3 is TGTGCCAGCAGCTTAGCGGGCGGGGGCGGTTTGTACGGCTACACCTTC. Translating it yields CASSLAGGGGLYGYTF.

The chain uses TRBV5-8 and TRBJ1-5; D ambiguous. V was pared by 6 bases and J by 4 bases, with 11 bases between. This CDR3 is built from 13 residues. Germline values: CDR1 SGHTS, CDR2 YDEGEE. CDR3 loop: CASTRGGNQPQHF. In DNA, the CDR3 is TGTGCCAGCACTCGTGGAGGGAATCAGCCCCAGCATTTT. Using reference TRBV5-8 and TRBJ1-5 for the parts outside the CDR3, the full variable domain is EAGVTQSPTHLIKTRGQQATLRCSPISGHTSVYWYQQALGLGLQFLLWYDEGEERNRGNFPPRFSGRQFPNYSSELNVNALELEDSALYLCASTRGGNQPQHFGDGTRLSIL.

The chain joins TRBV9 to TRBJ2-7; 8 bases map to TRBD2. Trimming removed 0 bases from V and 3 bases from J; junction bases left unmatched: 2. This CDR3 is 14 amino acids long. Germline-derived CDR1 and CDR2 are SGDLS and YYNGEE. CDR3 nucleotides: TGTGCCAGCAGCGTAGCGGGGACTAGCTACGAGCAGTACTTC. Its translation: CASSVAGTSYEQYF.

The rearrangement joins TRBV18 to TRBJ2-5, with 8 bases lining up with TRBD2. The V gene end was trimmed by 3 bases and the J gene end by 4 bases; junction bases not matched to a gene: 4. Germline-derived CDR1 and CDR2 are KGHSH and LQKENI. CDR3 length: 14 amino acids. The CDR3: CASSPGLVGETQYF. As DNA, the CDR3 is TGTGCCAGCTCACCGGGACTAGTAGGAGAGACCCAGTACTTC.

The J gene is TRBJ2-7, the V gene TRBV6-5; 9 bases fit TRBD1. V dropped 6 bases and J dropped 5; count of bases not matched to a gene: 5. The CDR3 is 13 residues long. Germline V gene lookup returns CDR1 MNHEY and CDR2 SVGAGI. The CDR3 here is CASSSGQGNEQYF. CDR3 sequence (DNA): TGTGCCAGCAGCTCGGGACAGGGTAACGAGCAGTACTTC.

The chain's CDR3 is CASSKFGQALNLRRDTIYF. The CDR3 DNA reads TGTGCCAGCAGCAAATTTGGGCAGGCTCTCAACCTACGCCGAGACACCATATATTTT. This rearrangement joins TRBV21-1 to TRBJ1-3; whether TRBD1, the table's D call, matches the DNA was not checked. TRBV21-1 is shown as a pseudogene. The CDR3 runs to 19 residues.

V is TRBV28 and J is TRBJ1-5; TRBD1 matches 9 bases. This CDR3 is 15 amino acids long. Losses at the gene ends were 7 bases for V and 2 bases for J; bases not matched to a gene: 6. From germline, CDR1 is MDHEN and CDR2 SYDVKM. The CDR3 sequence: CASNGGQGGNQPQHF. DNA for the CDR3: TGTGCCAGCAACGGGGGACAGGGAGGCAATCAGCCCCAGCATTTT.

There are many counts of this clone. This chain joins TRBV19 and TRBJ1-5, with D perhaps matching TRBD1 (5 bases). In germline, CDR1 is LNHDA, CDR2 SQIVND (reference sequence). The V and J ends lost 5 bases and 7 bases respectively, with 18 bases between them. The CDR3 consists of 15 residues. In nucleotides, the CDR3 is TGTGCCAGTAGTCCCTTTGTGGCCGGGGGGCAGCCCCAGCATTTT. Its translation: CASSPFVAGGQPQHF.

The chain recombines TRBV5-1 with TRBJ2-5; 15 nucleotides match TRBD2. The ends lost 4 bases at V and 4 bases at J; junction bases unmatched: 8. In germline, CDR1 is SGHRS, CDR2 YFSETQ. The length of the CDR3 is 17 residues. This chain's CDR3 is CASSPSGTSGGSETQYF. The CDR3 DNA follows: TGCGCCAGCAGCCCATCCGGGACTAGCGGGGGGTCAGAGACCCAGTACTTC.

This clone was recorded a few times. The V call is TRBV5-1, the J call TRBJ2-1; 11 bases map to TRBD2. Looked up from germline, CDR1 is SGHRS and CDR2 is YFSETQ. The CDR3 consists of 15 residues. With 4 bases clipped from V and 3 bases from J, the junction kept 3 bases outside the gene matches. The CDR3 loop reads CASSTTSGGYNEQFF. The CDR3 nucleotides read TGCGCCAGCAGCACCACTAGCGGGGGCTACAATGAGCAGTTCTTC.

The rearrangement uses TRBV2 and TRBJ1-1; no firm D call. V was pared by 6 bases and J by 1 base, with 12 bases between. The length of the CDR3 is 14 residues. Germline CDR1 is SNHLY and CDR2 is FYNNEI. The CDR3 DNA is TGTGCCAGCAGGAGCGGAGGGAAGAACACTGAAGCTTTCTTT. It specifies CASRSGGKNTEAFF.

The chain's CDR3 is CASSPFGRRQGATEQFF. Here the CDR3 DNA reads TGTGCCAGCAGCCCCTTCGGCAGAAGACAGGGGGCGACTGAGCAGTTCTTC. The chain employs TRBV3-1 (or the pseudogene TRBV3-2) and TRBJ2-1; 10 nucleotides match TRBD1. The ends lost 4 bases at V and 9 bases at J; junction bases unmatched: 15. Germline CDR1 is LGHDT and CDR2 is YNNKEL (reference sequence). The CDR3 contains 17 residues.

This rearrangement joins TRBV3-1 (or the pseudogene TRBV3-2) to TRBJ2-2; 8 bases match TRBD1. Germline V gene sequence: CDR1 LGHDT, CDR2 YNNKEL (reference sequence). Unmatched junction bases numbered 5, after V lost 4 bases and J lost 1 base. The CDR3 length is 16 residues. CDR3 DNA: TGTGCCAGCAGCCCCACCGGGACAGGGAACACCGGGGAGCTGTTTTTT. Translating it yields CASSPTGTGNTGELFF.

About this clone itself: The sample holds other DNA sequences that translate to the same CDR3. The CDR3 protein is CASSQRGSSYEQYF. In DNA form, the CDR3 reads TGTGCCAGCTCCCAACGGGGTTCAAGTTACGAGCAGTACTTC. The chain joins TRBV6-5 to TRBJ2-7; possible D gene TRBD2, 5 bases. CDR1 and CDR2 from the germline V gene are MNHEY and SVGAGI. The germline V and J ends were trimmed by 8 bases and 4 bases, with 18 bases remaining between them. The length of the CDR3 is 14 residues.

The rearrangement joins TRBV6-4 to TRBJ1-2; tentatively, D is TRBD1 (6 bases). The V gene lost 10 bases and the J gene lost 10 bases, with 19 bases spanning the gap. The V gene's germline CDR1 is MRHNA and CDR2 SNTAGT. There are 12 residues in the CDR3. The CDR3 DNA reads as TGTGCCACCCGACGCTTGGACAGTGTCTACACCTTC. This gives the protein CATRRLDSVYTF.

The V and J genes are TRBV5-1 and TRBJ2-1, with 8 bases fitting TRBD2. CDR1 is SGHRS and CDR2 is YFSETQ in the germline V gene. This CDR3 is built from 17 residues. Unmatched junction bases numbered 7, after V lost 0 bases and J lost 2 bases. In DNA, the CDR3 is TGCGCCAGCAGCTTGGAGGCCCTAGCGGGCGCCTACAATGAGCAGTTCTTC. Its protein product is CASSLEALAGAYNEQFF.

This chain joins TRBV21-1 and TRBJ2-1; the tabulated D call, TRBD2, remains unverified against the DNA. TRBV21-1 is listed as a pseudogene. CDR3 length: 14 amino acids. CDR3 nucleotides: TGTGCCAGCAGCAAACGACTAGGAGGTAATGAGCAGTTCTTC. Its protein is CASSKRLGGNEQFF.

V usage is TRBV15 and J usage is TRBJ1-4; TRBD1 might be the D (5 bases). The CDR3 length is 15 residues. Germline V lookup: CDR1 LNHNV, CDR2 YYDKDF (reference sequence). Trimming pared 0 bases from V and 8 bases from J, leaving 13 bases between. The CDR3 coding sequence is TGTGCCACCAGCAGAGAGACTACCCGGGGGGAAAAACTGTTTTTT. Amino acids: CATSRETTRGEKLFF.

V gene TRBV6-1 combines with J gene TRBJ2-3; weak D call: TRBD2 (6 bases). The ends were cut back, 0 bases at V and 1 base at J, with 11 bases in the middle. The CDR3 runs 16 residues. CDR1 is MNHNS, CDR2 SASEGT, per germline. CDR3 nucleotide sequence: TGTGCCAGCAGTGAAGCGGTCGGAGGGCGCACAGATACGCAGTATTTT. It specifies CASSEAVGGRTDTQYF.

This sequence joins TRBV5-6 and TRBJ2-7; D gene ambiguous. Per germline, CDR1 SGHDT and CDR2 YYEEEE. Trimming pared 4 bases from V and 5 bases from J, leaving 16 bases between. The CDR3 contains 14 residues. CDR3 amino acids: CASSPVNSPHEQYF. The DNA for the CDR3 is TGTGCCAGCAGCCCGGTAAACAGTCCCCACGAGCAGTACTTC.